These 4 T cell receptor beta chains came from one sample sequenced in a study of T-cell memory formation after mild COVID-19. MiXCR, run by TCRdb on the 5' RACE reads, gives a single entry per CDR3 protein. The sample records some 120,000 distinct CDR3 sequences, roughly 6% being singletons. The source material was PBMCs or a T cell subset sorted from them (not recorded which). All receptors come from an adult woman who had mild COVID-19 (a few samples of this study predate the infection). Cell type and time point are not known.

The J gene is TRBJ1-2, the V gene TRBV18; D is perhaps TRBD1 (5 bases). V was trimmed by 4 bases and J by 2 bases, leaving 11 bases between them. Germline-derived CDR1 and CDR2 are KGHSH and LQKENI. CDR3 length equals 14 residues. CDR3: CASSRLTENYGYTF. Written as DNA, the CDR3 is TGTGCCAGCTCACGACTGACAGAGAACTATGGCTACACCTTC.

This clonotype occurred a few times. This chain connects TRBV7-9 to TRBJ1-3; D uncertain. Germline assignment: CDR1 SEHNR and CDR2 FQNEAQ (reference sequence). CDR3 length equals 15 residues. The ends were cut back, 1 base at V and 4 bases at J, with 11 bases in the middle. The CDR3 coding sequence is TGTGCCAGCAGCTTAGAGGCCAGAAGGGGAAACACCATATATTTT. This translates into CASSLEARRGNTIYF.

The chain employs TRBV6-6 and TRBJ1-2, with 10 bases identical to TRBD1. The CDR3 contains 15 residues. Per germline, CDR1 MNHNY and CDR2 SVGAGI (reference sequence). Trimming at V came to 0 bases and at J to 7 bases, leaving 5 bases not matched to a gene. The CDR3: CASSYSGQGEGGYTF. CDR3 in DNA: TGTGCCAGCAGTTACTCTGGACAGGGGGAAGGTGGCTACACCTTC.

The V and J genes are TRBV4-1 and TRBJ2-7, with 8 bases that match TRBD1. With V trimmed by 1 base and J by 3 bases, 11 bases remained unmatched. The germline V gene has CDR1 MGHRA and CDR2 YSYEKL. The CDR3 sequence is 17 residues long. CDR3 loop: CASSQGSQGALIYEQYF. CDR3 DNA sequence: TGCGCCAGCAGCCAAGGAAGTCAGGGGGCACTGATCTACGAGCAGTACTTC.